This T cell receptor beta chain was captured in a study of blood T cell repertoires in COVID-19. This table comes from immunoSEQ multiplex PCR, and its TCRdb copy is limited to in-frame clones, with some not included. Found here are around 94,000 clones, roughly four fifths of them singletons; the top ten hold about 10%. The CDR3 loop spans 15 amino acids. V was clipped by 0 bases and J by 1 base; unmatched bases: 3. The germline CDR1 and CDR2 sequences are SGHRS and YFSETQ. V usage is TRBV5-1 and J usage is TRBJ1-1, with 7 bases aligning to TRBD1. Sequenced material: peripheral blood. This TCR came from a middle-aged man with active or convalescent COVID-19. Here the CDR3 DNA reads TGCGCCAGCAGCTTGGCTAGGACAGGGAACACTGAAGCTTTCTTT. Translated, it gives CASSLARTGNTEAFF.